The 17 T cell receptor beta chains below come from one sample, sequenced in a study of shared clonotypes between healthy human individuals. The table came from immunoSEQ multiplex PCR; TCRdb's copy has only in-frame clones and leaves some out. The sample includes over a million clones, nearly 99% seen only once; the top ten take approximately 0.44%. Source material: naive CD4+ T cells sorted from blood. Subset noted: CD45RA+ positively selected. The receptors stem from a man in his thirties or forties in good health.

In this sample, this clone turned up once. This sequence joins TRBV5-1 and TRBJ1-2, with TRBD1 as a possible D gene (6 bases). Deletions cut 0 bases from V and 7 bases from J, with 16 bases between. Per germline, CDR1 SGHRS and CDR2 YFSETQ. The CDR3 contains 15 residues. CDR3 DNA sequence: TGCGCCAGCAGCTTGGGTCGGGGGGCCTCGGGTGGCTACACCTTC. It translates to CASSLGRGASGGYTF.

As DNA, the CDR3 is TGCGCCAGCAGCTTGGGGGTAGCCAGGTTTTTCCCCTACGAGCAGTACTTC. Its translation is CASSLGVARFFPYEQYF. The V and J genes are TRBV5-1 and TRBJ2-7; the D is unclear. The germline CDR1 and CDR2 sequences are SGHRS and YFSETQ. The V gene lost 0 bases and the J gene lost 2 bases, with 18 bases spanning the gap. The CDR3 covers 17 residues.

The V call is TRBV9, the J call TRBJ1-4; D gene uncertain. The V end lost 4 bases, the J end lost 1 base, and 14 bases lay between the germline ends. The CDR3 covers 16 residues. CDR1 and CDR2 from the germline V gene are SGDLS and YYNGEE. CDR3 amino acids: CASSPQSEQTNEKLFF. CDR3 bases: TGTGCCAGCAGCCCACAAAGCGAGCAAACTAATGAAAAACTGTTTTTT.

This clone appeared once. The chain uses TRBV18 and TRBJ2-3; no clear D. CDR1 is KGHSH and CDR2 is LQKENI in the germline V gene. V was trimmed by 3 bases and J by 2 bases, leaving 9 bases between them. The CDR3 loop spans 14 amino acids. The CDR3 DNA follows: TGTGCCAGCTCACCCCAGGTCTCCACAGATACGCAGTATTTT. This sequence encodes CASSPQVSTDTQYF.

The chain employs TRBV28 and TRBJ1-2, with TRBD1 as a possible D gene (6 bases). In germline, CDR1 is MDHEN, CDR2 SYDVKM. Trimming pared 5 bases from V and 8 bases from J, leaving 18 bases between. The CDR3 contains 14 residues. The CDR3 sequence: CASSPPGGLGGYTF. The DNA of the CDR3 is TGTGCCAGCAGTCCGCCCGGGGGCCTGGGGGGCTACACCTTC.

V gene TRBV6-1 combines with J gene TRBJ2-7, with D possibly TRBD1 on 6 matching bases. V lost 1 base to trimming and J lost 3 bases, with 16 bases between them. The CDR3 covers 16 residues. The germline CDR1 and CDR2 sequences are MNHNS and SASEGT. CDR3 nucleotide sequence: TGTGCCAGCAGTGAAGTTTGGACAGTTGGACGCTACGAGCAGTACTTC. Its protein is CASSEVWTVGRYEQYF.

The chain carries TRBV5-4 and TRBJ2-5; 8 bases line up with TRBD2. The germline gives CDR1 SGHNT, CDR2 YYREEE (reference sequence). This CDR3 is built from 14 residues. V lost 7 bases and J lost 1; bases outside the gene matches: 6. The CDR3 region has the DNA TGTGCCAGCTGGAGGCGGGGGGCCCAAGAGACCCAGTACTTC. It translates to CASWRRGAQETQYF.

The chain joins TRBV7-2 to TRBJ1-5; D is perhaps TRBD1 (5 bases). This CDR3 has 13 amino acids. CDR1 is SGHTA and CDR2 is FQGNSA in the germline V gene. V lost 7 bases and J 2 bases, leaving 9 bases between the germline ends. CDR3 DNA: TGTGCCAGCACCCCGGGGGGCAATCAGCCCCAGCATTTT. It yields the protein CASTPGGNQPQHF. The complete variable domain, with remaining parts taken from reference TRBV7-2 and TRBJ1-5, reads GAGVSQSPSNKVTEKGKDVELRCDPISGHTALYWYRQSLGQGLEFLIYFQGNSAPDKSGLPSDRFSAERTGGSVSTLTIQRTQQEDSAVYLCASTPGGNQPQHFGDGTRLSIL.

The chain combines TRBV28 with TRBJ2-7; TRBD2 aligns across 13 bases. Germline V lookup: CDR1 MDHEN, CDR2 SYDVKM. Trimming at V came to 6 bases and at J to 4 bases, leaving 3 bases not matched to a gene. The CDR3 sequence is 14 residues long. CDR3 residues: CASRLAGGPYEQYF. CDR3 bases: TGTGCCAGCAGACTAGCGGGAGGGCCTTACGAGCAGTACTTC.

This chain links TRBV15 with TRBJ2-2; D ambiguous. Germline V gene data show CDR1 as LNHNV and CDR2 as YYDKDF (reference sequence). V was trimmed by 0 bases and J by 0 bases, leaving 5 bases between them. The CDR3 has 15 amino acids. CDR3 loop: CATSRDRPNTGELFF. The CDR3 nucleotides are TGTGCCACCAGCAGAGATCGACCGAACACCGGGGAGCTGTTTTTT.

Notes on this clone: This sample includes further DNA sequences coding for the same CDR3. The chain links TRBV2 to TRBJ1-4; tentatively, D is TRBD1 (5 bases). Germline CDR1 and CDR2: SNHLY and FYNNEI. Trimming cost V 4 bases and J 1 base, with 7 bases left between them. CDR3 size: 14 residues. The CDR3 DNA is TGTGCCAGCAGTGTCGGGGGAACTAATGAAAAACTGTTTTTT. This gives the protein CASSVGGTNEKLFF.

The rearrangement uses TRBV6-4 and TRBJ2-1; 7 bases fit TRBD1. V dropped 7 bases and J dropped 6; count of bases not matched to a gene: 9. This CDR3 contains 14 residues. Germline V gene sequence: CDR1 MRHNA, CDR2 SNTAGT. CDR3 DNA: TGTGCCAGCATCGCTAAACAGGGGAGCAATGAGCAGTTCTTC. This sequence encodes CASIAKQGSNEQFF.

The chain has TRBV21-1 and TRBJ2-7. TRBV21-1 is flagged as a pseudogene. The CDR3 extends over 11 amino acids. CDR3 residues: CASSKEVEQYF. CDR3 nucleotides: TGTGCCAGCAGCAAAGAAGTCGAGCAGTACTTC.

The genes are TRBV29-1 and TRBJ2-5; 8 bases are shared with TRBD2. Looked up from germline, CDR1 is SQVTM and CDR2 is ANQGSEA. CDR3 size: 12 residues. Here the CDR3 reads CTYLREEETQYF. CDR3 sequence (DNA): TGCACCTATCTGCGGGAGGAAGAGACCCAGTACTTC.

The CDR3 loop reads CAWSARTGVEQYF. The CDR3 DNA reads TGTGCCTGGAGTGCCCGGACAGGGGTCGAGCAGTACTTC. The V gene is TRBV30, the J gene TRBJ2-5; 9 bases are shared with TRBD1. The DNA end lines up better with TRBJ2-7; the J call may be wrong. The CDR3 extends over 13 amino acids. From germline, CDR1 is GTSNPN and CDR2 SVGIG (reference sequence).

V is TRBV11-2 and J is TRBJ2-7; TRBD2 aligns across 8 bases. The CDR3 sequence is 17 residues long. Germline V gene data show CDR1 as SGHAT and CDR2 as FQNNGV. The junction had 15 bases not matched to a gene; V was cut back by 5 bases and J by 3 bases. The CDR3 DNA follows: TGTGCCAGCAGCAACCGAGGACTAGCCAAAACCATCTACGAGCAGTACTTC. It yields the protein CASSNRGLAKTIYEQYF.

V and J are TRBV5-1 and TRBJ2-2; the match to TRBD1 covers 8 bases. CDR3 length equals 13 residues. V lost 4 bases and J lost 7; bases outside the gene matches: 3. Germline V lookup: CDR1 SGHRS, CDR2 YFSETQ. CDR3 bases: TGCGCCAGCAGCCCACAGGGGGACGGGGAGCTGTTTTTT. Translation gives CASSPQGDGELFF.